The entry below gives a single T cell receptor (beta chain) sequence along with its context. TCRdb keeps only in-frame clones here, not all; method: immunoSEQ multiplex PCR. The sample includes tens of thousands of clones, 80% to 90% of them seen just once. V was shortened by 6 bases and J by 7 bases, with 9 bases between the two germline ends. Germline assignment: CDR1 MNHEY and CDR2 SVGAGI. This CDR3 has 11 residues. The source of the sample is a study of blood T cell repertoires in COVID-19. Seattle patients were enrolled during active infection and followed longitudinally. This TCR was sampled from a woman in her sixties or seventies with COVID-19, enrolled during active disease. Sequenced material: peripheral blood. The chain uses TRBV6-5 and TRBJ1-2; D call uncertain. The DNA for the CDR3 is TGTGCCAGCAGAAGAGTTACTGGCTACACCTTC. Its translation is CASRRVTGYTF.